This TCR beta chain was captured by sequencing in a study of post-analysis software for immune sequencing data (dated by TCRdb to about 2015). The study in broad terms: Recorded disease courses included relapsing-remitting, secondary progressive and progressive-relapsing multiple sclerosis, with some patients lacking subtype annotation. The multiple sclerosis patient repertoires were compared with more than 10 previously published healthy control repertoires from donors aged about 6 to 26 years. A subset of samples was prepared in parallel using single-end sample barcoding, then pooled and co-amplified after Illumina adapter ligation.

As regards this clonotype: The antigen this receptor binds is unknown. It has no much larger one-base neighbor in the sample; base qualities were not kept.

CDR1 and CDR2 (SGHVS, FQNEAQ) derive from the germline V gene. From cysteine to phenylalanine, the CDR3 is 15 amino acids long. Of the read, only the CDR3 DNA is kept; its 45 bases are in frame from base 1. Trimming takes 5 bases from V and 0 bases from J, and the germline ends sit 11 bases apart. Findings and caveats that apply to the study as a whole: Strong co-clustering of samples prepared in the same batch was shown by direct clustering with F measure, prompting a batch-effect correction. Compared with controls, multiple sclerosis patients had significantly lower normalized Chao1 diversity, a finding suggesting substantial peripheral T-cell clonal expansion. The control group was slightly older than the multiple sclerosis patient group. Roughly 5 TRBV segments, including TRBV5-6, TRBV5-1 and TRBV20-1, were significantly more frequent in patients than controls.

Libraries came from PCR. The sequencing machine was an Illumina HiSeq 2500. To reduce PCR and sequencing biases, unique molecular identifiers were built into the TCR beta cDNA libraries. Every 1 to 10 million input T cells yielded about 500,000 cDNA molecules, meaning each molecule approximated one T cell. The patient libraries were prepared and sequenced with the same protocol used for the earlier healthy control dataset. Samples belonging to the same batch were prepared together, multiplexed and sequenced on a shared HiSeq lane. Under the source paper's analysis protocol: Raw barcoded reads were processed with MIGEC, discarding single-read molecular identifier groups before consensus assembly and CDR3 extraction. Clonotype tables were post-analysed with VDJtools, normalizing diversity by down-sampling all datasets to the smallest sample size. To correct batch-related cross-sample contamination, repertoire overlap clustering matched CDR3 amino acid sequences but not nucleotide sequences. TCRdb redid the processing of the public reads, applying fastp at Q25 and MiXCR, and retained in-frame beta chains. When rows share a CDR3 protein, they turn into one entry using the most common DNA and genes. TCRdb, not the authors, supplied the V and J calls. This sample lists about 770,000 distinct CDR3 sequences; about 43% were detected once. 4.9% of the sample is taken by the ten largest.

To demonstrate the VDJtools post-analysis software, the study profiled TCR beta repertoires from the peripheral blood of around 13 young patients with multiple sclerosis. The multiple sclerosis patients were children and adolescents between roughly 6 and 17 years of age. The V gene is TRBV7-8 and the J gene is TRBJ2-1; the D segment could be TRBD1, given 5 matching bases. This receptor was taken from a girl under 18 with multiple sclerosis. Sample: blood. For the CDR3, the sequence is CASSAHDSSYNEQFF. Read as DNA, the sequence is TGTGCCAGCAGCGCGCATGACAGCTCCTACAATGAGCAGTTCTTC.